The T cell receptor (beta chain) described here comes from a study of blood T cell repertoires in COVID-19. For the study at large: Italy, Spain and the United States were the sources of the convalescent and acute COVID-19 samples.

All enrollees were about 18 to 100 years old and from 24 US areas. Donors in Cohort 3 counted as recovered after two negative PCRs, clearance, or symptom resolution. Per the original data handling: Estimation of nucleated cell counts relied on the amplification of reference gene primers. The data were produced by immunoSEQ multiplex PCR, yet TCRdb's version contains in-frame clones alone and is incomplete. The V and J calls and clone size come from that table; D and trimming were worked out from the DNA. The sample includes 190,000 or so clones, approximately 83% of them seen just once. The source is a man aged 35 to 55 who had recovered from COVID-19. Sequences were obtained from PBMCs or T cells enriched from blood (not recorded which).

The CDR3 is CASSPRQNSPLHF. The CDR3 bases are TGTGCCAGCAGCCCCCGACAGAATTCACCCCTCCACTTT. The rearrangement uses TRBV13 and TRBJ1-6; possible D gene TRBD1, 5 bases. The germline gives CDR1 PRHDT, CDR2 FYEKMQ (reference sequence). This CDR3 is 13 amino acids long. Between the trimmed V and J ends, which lost 5 bases and 7 bases, there was a span of 9 bases.